This entry is about one TCR beta chain. What it binds is unknown. Per germline, CDR1 LNHNV and CDR2 YYDKDF (reference sequence). This CDR3 has 14 amino acids. J was trimmed by 6 bases and V by 1 base; bases with no gene match: 0. This sample stems from a study of cytomegalovirus exposure and HLA in healthy donors. Study-wide context: Early on, a data release was issued that held tens of millions of unique TCRs from HLA-typed donors.

The PCR ran on 60 Vbeta and 13 Jbeta primers. TCRdb's table, derived via immunoSEQ multiplex PCR, lists solely in-frame clones and lacks some. The sample lists under 150,000 clones, more than 80% seen once, with less than 6.5% in the top ten. Study conclusions and caveats: Most subjects had HLA-A and HLA-B alleles reportedly predicted accurately by TCR beta sequences. Only CMV serostatus was available as immune exposure information. The authors later found TCR association rates varying by HLA locus, with DRB1 most and HLA-C fewest.

This chain uses TRBV15 with TRBJ1-5; 10 positions match TRBD1. Source material: PBMCs. This clonotype was sampled from a woman aged 40 to 50 in good health and CMV-seropositive. The CDR3 DNA is TGTGCCACCAGCAGAGGGGACAGGGGTCAGCCCCAGCATTTT. Residues: CATSRGDRGQPQHF.